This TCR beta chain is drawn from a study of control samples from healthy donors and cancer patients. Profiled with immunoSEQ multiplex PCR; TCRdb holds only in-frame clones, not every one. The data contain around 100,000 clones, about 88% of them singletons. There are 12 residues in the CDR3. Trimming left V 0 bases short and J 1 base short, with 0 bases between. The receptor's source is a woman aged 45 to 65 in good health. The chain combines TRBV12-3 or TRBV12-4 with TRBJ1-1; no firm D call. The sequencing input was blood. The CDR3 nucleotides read TGTGCCAGCAGTTTAGCGAACACTGAAGCTTTCTTT. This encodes CASSLANTEAFF.